The rows below give T cell receptor beta chains drawn from one sample of a study of T-cell memory formation after mild COVID-19. TCRdb re-derived calls from the 5' RACE reads in MiXCR, one entry per CDR3 protein. The table records 250,000 to 300,000 distinct CDR3 sequences, 16% of them present only once. The sample taken for sequencing was PBMCs or a T cell subset sorted from them (not recorded which). The receptor source for this set is a man aged 18 to 30 who had mild COVID-19 (a few samples of this study predate the infection). Cell type and time point are not known. Both conserved end residues are part of each CDR3. A D gene is named only where the DNA matches it firmly. A row's size may be missing; if present it is once, few, many or a size class.

V gene	CDR3 length	clone size	D gene	J gene	CDR3 DNA	CDR3 protein
TRBV7-9	17	few	TRBD1	TRBJ1-5	TGTGCCAGCAGCTTAGGTCAGGGGGGGGATGTGGATCAGCCCCAGCATTTT	CASSLGQGGDVDQPQHF
TRBV5-1	14	few	TRBD1	TRBJ2-5	TGCGCCAGCAGCTTGCTACAGGGGGAAGAGACCCAGTACTTC	CASSLLQGEETQYF
TRBV13	13	NA	NA	TRBJ1-1	TGTGCCAGCAGTTGGACTGCGAACACTGAAGCTTTCTTT	CASSWTANTEAFF
TRBV12-3/TRBV12-4	12	NA	NA	TRBJ1-1	TGTGCCAGCACTGACCGGTACACTGAAGCTTTCTTT	CASTDRYTEAFF
TRBV9	13	few	NA	TRBJ1-2	TGTGCCAGCAGCAGATCCAACCAAAAGGGCTACACCTTC	CASSRSNQKGYTF
TRBV10-3	14	many	TRBD2	TRBJ2-5	TGTGCCACCAGAGGGAGGGAAGGGCAAGAGACCCAGTACTTC	CATRGREGQETQYF
TRBV11-3	13	many	TRBD2	TRBJ2-1	TGTGCCAGCAGCTTAGTTGGCGGGGGTGAGCAGTTCTTC	CASSLVGGGEQFF
TRBV5-6	14	few	NA	TRBJ2-3	TGTGCCAGCAGCTTGACAGCTCGCACAGATACGCAGTATTTT	CASSLTARTDTQYF
TRBV4-3	16	few	TRBD2	TRBJ2-3	TGCGCCAGCAGCCAAGGGGTTAGCGGGGAAACAGATACGCAGTATTTT	CASSQGVSGETDTQYF
TRBV2	13	few	TRBD1	TRBJ1-2	TGTGCCAGCAGAGAGGACAGGGGGAAAGGCTACACCTTC	CASREDRGKGYTF
TRBV4-1	15	NA	TRBD1	TRBJ2-5	TGCGCCAGCAGCCAAGATGGACAGGGGAGAGAGACCAAGTACTTC	CASSQDGQGRETKYF
TRBV20-1	13	NA	NA	TRBJ1-1	TGCAGTGCTAGTAGCATGAGGAACACTGAAGCTTTCTTT	CSASSMRNTEAFF
TRBV20-1	14	NA	NA	TRBJ2-2	TGCAGTGCTAGCTCGGGAAGGGACACCGGGGAGCTGTTTTTT	CSASSGRDTGELFF
TRBV6-5	17	many	NA	TRBJ2-6	TGTGCCAGCAGTTTCACCCCCCAGGGTTCTGGGGCCAACGTCCTGACTTTC	CASSFTPQGSGANVLTF
TRBV5-1	15	few	NA	TRBJ1-1	TGCGCCAGCAGCTTCTCTGTCGGGGGGAACACTGAAGCTTTCTTT	CASSFSVGGNTEAFF
TRBV7-6	12	many	NA	TRBJ2-5	TGTGCCAGCAGCCTTCCAGGAGAGACCCAGTACTTC	CASSLPGETQYF
TRBV6-2/TRBV6-3	14	few	NA	TRBJ2-7	TGTGCCAGCAGTACCAGGACAGTCCCCTACGAGCAGTACTTC	CASSTRTVPYEQYF